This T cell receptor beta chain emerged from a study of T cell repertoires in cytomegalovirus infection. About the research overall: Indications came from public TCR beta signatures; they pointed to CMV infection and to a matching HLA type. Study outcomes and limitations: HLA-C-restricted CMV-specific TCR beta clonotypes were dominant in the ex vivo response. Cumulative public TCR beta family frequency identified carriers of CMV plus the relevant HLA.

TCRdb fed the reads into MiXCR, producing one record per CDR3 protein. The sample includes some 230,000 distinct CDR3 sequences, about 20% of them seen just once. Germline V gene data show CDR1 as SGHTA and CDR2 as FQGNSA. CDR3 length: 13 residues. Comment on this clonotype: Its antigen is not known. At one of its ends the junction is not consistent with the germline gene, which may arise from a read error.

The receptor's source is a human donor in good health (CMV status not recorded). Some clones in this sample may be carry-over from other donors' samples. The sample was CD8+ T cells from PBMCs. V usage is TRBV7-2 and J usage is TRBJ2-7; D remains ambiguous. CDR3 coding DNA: TGTGCCAGCAGCTTCCGCCTCTCCTACGAGCCGTACTTC. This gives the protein CASSFRLSYEPYF. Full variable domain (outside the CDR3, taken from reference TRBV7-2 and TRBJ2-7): GAGVSQSPSNKVTEKGKDVELRCDPISGHTALYWYRQSLGQGLEFLIYFQGNSAPDKSGLPSDRFSAERTGGSVSTLTIQRTQQEDSAVYLCASSFRLSYEPYFGPGTRLTVT.